This T cell receptor (beta chain) was recorded in a study of human T cells and chemical hapten exposure. About the research overall: There were per-sample TCR yield variations, arising mainly from small pooled library volume differences. Findings of the study overall: Significantly greater numbers of large CDR3 similarity clusters came from expanded TCRs than from controls.

The time point was: patch test 2, 6 weeks after DPC sensitization. Treatment here: therapeutic diphenylcyclopropenone sensitization with weekly scalp DPC. Blood sampling preceded each patch test application. Donation of samples came from alopecia patients who were 18 to 70 years old and suitable for DPC. Germline V gene lookup returns CDR1 MNHEY and CDR2 SVGEGT. The CDR3 is 12 residues long. Trimming stripped 5 bases from V and 4 bases from J, with 9 bases between. This clonotype has only a few counts. The antigen remains undetermined. TCRdb reprocessed the RACE reads via MiXCR and lists one record per CDR3 protein. Of 85,000 to 100,000 distinct CDR3 sequences in the sample, roughly 11% were seen once.

V is TRBV6-2 or TRBV6-3 and J is TRBJ2-7; weak D call: TRBD2 (6 bases). This specimen was whole blood, taken in connection with sensitization to the hapten diphenylcyclopropenone (DPC). The source of this sequence is a man in his forties with alopecia areata. Some clones in this sample may be carry-over from other donors' samples. The chain's CDR3 is CASSNREYEQYV. The DNA for the CDR3 is TGTGCCAGCAGTAATCGGGAGTACGAGCAGTACGTC.